The entry below gives a single TCR beta chain sequence along with its context. Its specificity is unknown. This specimen belongs to a study of cytomegalovirus exposure and HLA in healthy donors. Germline-derived CDR1 and CDR2 are PRHDT and FYEKMQ (reference sequence). The trim removed 5 bases at V and 4 bases at J, leaving 5 bases unmatched. The CDR3 consists of 15 residues. Regarding the study as a whole: Later, TCR association rates were found to vary by HLA locus, highest for DRB1 and lowest for HLA-C.

The primer mix had 60 Vbeta and 13 Jbeta primers. Using immunoSEQ multiplex PCR, the repertoire was profiled, and TCRdb retains in-frame clones only, with some absent. The data contain about 210,000 clones, 79% of them singletons. The TCR sequence derives from a male donor in good health and CMV-seropositive. The chain has TRBV13 and TRBJ1-6; the match to TRBD1 covers 7 bases. The sequenced material came from PBMCs. The CDR3 loop reads CASSLRDRYNSPLHF. The CDR3, as DNA: TGTGCCAGCAGCCTTCGGGACAGATATAATTCACCCCTCCACTTT.